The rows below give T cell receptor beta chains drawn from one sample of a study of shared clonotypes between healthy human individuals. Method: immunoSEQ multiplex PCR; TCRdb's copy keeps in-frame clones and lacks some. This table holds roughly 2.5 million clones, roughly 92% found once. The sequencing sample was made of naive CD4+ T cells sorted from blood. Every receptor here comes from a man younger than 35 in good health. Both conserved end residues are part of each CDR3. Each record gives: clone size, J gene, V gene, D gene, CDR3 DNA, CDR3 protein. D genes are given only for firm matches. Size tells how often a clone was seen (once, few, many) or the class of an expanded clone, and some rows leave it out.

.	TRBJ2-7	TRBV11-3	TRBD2	TGTGCCAGCAGCTTAGATTACGCTAGCGGGAGTGGATACGAGCAGTACTTC	CASSLDYASGSGYEQYF
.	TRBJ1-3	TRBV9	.	TGTGCCAGCAGCGGGGGCTCTGGAAACACCATATATTTT	CASSGGSGNTIYF
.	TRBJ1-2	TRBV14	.	TGTGCCAGCAGCCAAGATTCGGTCCGATCTGGCTACACCTTC	CASSQDSVRSGYTF
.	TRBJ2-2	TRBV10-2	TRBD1	TGCGCCAGCAGTTCGGGACAGGGCTACACCGGGGAGCTGTTTTTT	CASSSGQGYTGELFF
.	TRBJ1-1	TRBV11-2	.	TGTGCCAGCAGCTTAGGTATCGCCCTACGGCGGACTGAAGCTTTCTTT	CASSLGIALRRTEAFF
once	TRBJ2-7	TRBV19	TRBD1	TGTGCCAGTAGTGTCTCGGGACAGGGCTACGAGCAGTACTTC	CASSVSGQGYEQYF
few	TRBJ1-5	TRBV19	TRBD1	TGTGCCAGTAGCCTTGAGACAGGGAGGGCCCAGCATTTT	CASSLETGRAQHF
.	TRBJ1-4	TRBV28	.	TGTGCCAGCAGTCCATCTCTGGGCAGAAATAATGAAAAACTGTTTTTT	CASSPSLGRNNEKLFF
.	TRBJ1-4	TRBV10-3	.	TGTGCCATCAGTGAGGGTGGGGCGAACGAAAAACTGTTTTTT	CAISEGGANEKLFF
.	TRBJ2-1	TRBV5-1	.	TGCGCCAGCAGCTTTGGCAGGCCCTACAATGAGCAGTTCTTC	CASSFGRPYNEQFF
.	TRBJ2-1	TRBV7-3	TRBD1	TGTGCCAGCAGCAGGGACAGCCCCGCGGAGCAGTTCTTC	CASSRDSPAEQFF
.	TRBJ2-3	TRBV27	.	TGTGCCAGCATAAGCAGGGTCGGTAAGGATACGCAGTATTTT	CASISRVGKDTQYF
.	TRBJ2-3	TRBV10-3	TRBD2	TGTGCCACCGGACTAGCGGGGGGCCCGACAGATACGCAGTATTTT	CATGLAGGPTDTQYF
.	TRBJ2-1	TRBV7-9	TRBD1	TGTGCCAGCAGCCAACAGGGGGGTTCCTACAATGAGCAGTTCTTC	CASSQQGGSYNEQFF
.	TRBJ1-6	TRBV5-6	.	TGTGCCAGCGGATTGTTGGGGTCACCCCTCCACTTT	CASGLLGSPLHF
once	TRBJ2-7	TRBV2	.	TGTGCCAGCAGTTCCTCCCCGGCCTACGAGCAGTACTTC	CASSSSPAYEQYF
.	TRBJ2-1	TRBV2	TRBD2	TGTGCCAGCAAAATCCTAGCGGGGGACAATGAGCAGTTCTTC	CASKILAGDNEQFF
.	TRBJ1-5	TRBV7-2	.	TGTGCCAGCAGCGCCCCCGGGGGGAACAATCAGCCCCAGCATTTT	CASSAPGGNNQPQHF
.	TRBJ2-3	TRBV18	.	TGTGCCAGCTCACCACCGGTGTCCGGTAGCACAGATACGCAGTATTTT	CASSPPVSGSTDTQYF
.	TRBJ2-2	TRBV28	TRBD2	TGTGCCAGCAGTCGAAGCGGGGGTGATACCGGGGAGCTGTTTTTT	CASSRSGGDTGELFF
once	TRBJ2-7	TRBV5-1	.	TGCGCCAGCAGCTTGGCCGAGGAGGGCGCTATGTCCTACGAGCAGTACTTC	CASSLAEEGAMSYEQYF
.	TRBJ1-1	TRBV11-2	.	TGTGCCAGCAGCCGCGTGGGGGCCACTGAAGCTTTCTTT	CASSRVGATEAFF